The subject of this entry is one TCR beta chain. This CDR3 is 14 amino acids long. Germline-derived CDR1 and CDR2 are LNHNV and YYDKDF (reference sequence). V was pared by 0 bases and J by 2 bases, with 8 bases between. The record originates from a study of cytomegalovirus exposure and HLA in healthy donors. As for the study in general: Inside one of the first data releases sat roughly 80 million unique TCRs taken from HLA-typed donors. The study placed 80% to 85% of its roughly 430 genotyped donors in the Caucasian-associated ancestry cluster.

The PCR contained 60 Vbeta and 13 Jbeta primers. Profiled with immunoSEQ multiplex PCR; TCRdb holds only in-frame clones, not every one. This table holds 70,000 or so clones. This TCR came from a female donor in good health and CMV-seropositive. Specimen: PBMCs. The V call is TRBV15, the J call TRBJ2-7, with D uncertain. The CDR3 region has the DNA TGTGCCACCAGCAGAGACACGAGCGCCTACGAGCAGTACTTC. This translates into CATSRDTSAYEQYF. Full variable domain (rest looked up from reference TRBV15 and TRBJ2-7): DAMVIQNPRYQVTQFGKPVTLSCSQTLNHNVMYWYQQKSSQAPKLLFHYYDKDFNNEADTPDNFQSRRPNTSFCFLDIRSPGLGDTAMYLCATSRDTSAYEQYFGPGTRLTVT.